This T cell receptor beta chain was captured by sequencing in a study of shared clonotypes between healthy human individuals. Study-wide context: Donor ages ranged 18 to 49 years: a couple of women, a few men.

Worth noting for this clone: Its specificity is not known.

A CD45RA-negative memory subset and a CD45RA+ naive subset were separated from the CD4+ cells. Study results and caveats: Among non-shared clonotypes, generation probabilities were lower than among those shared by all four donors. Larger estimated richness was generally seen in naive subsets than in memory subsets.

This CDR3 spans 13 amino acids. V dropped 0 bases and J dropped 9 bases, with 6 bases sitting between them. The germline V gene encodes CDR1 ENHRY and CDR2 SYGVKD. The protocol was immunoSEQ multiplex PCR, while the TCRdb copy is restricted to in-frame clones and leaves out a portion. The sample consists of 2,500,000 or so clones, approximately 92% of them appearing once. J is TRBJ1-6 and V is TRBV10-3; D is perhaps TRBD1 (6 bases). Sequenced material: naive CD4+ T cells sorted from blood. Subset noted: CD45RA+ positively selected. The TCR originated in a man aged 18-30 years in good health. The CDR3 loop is CAISESGASPLHF. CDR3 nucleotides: TGTGCCATCAGTGAGTCGGGGGCTTCACCCCTCCACTTT.